This T cell receptor (beta chain) was recovered during a study of blood T cell repertoires in COVID-19. Study summary: There were acute and convalescent COVID-19 samples, and they came from the United States, Italy and Spain. Sample material is recorded as cDNA or gDNA derived from T cells, B-cell-depleted T cells, or PBMCs.

J gave up 1 base and V 2 bases, and 1 base lay outside the gene matches. The length of the CDR3 is 14 residues. Germline V lookup: CDR1 SGHRS, CDR2 YFSETQ. Source study methods: Estimated nucleated cell counts came from reference gene primer amplification. Here immunoSEQ multiplex PCR was the method, and the copy in TCRdb shows in-frame clones only, minus some. V, J and clone size are taken as reported in that table, and D and trimming were inferred from the DNA itself. The sample includes 35,000 to 50,000 clones, roughly three quarters seen only once; the top ten take approximately 26%. This clone was picked up a small number of times.

This receptor was identified in an elderly man with acute or convalescent COVID-19. The gene calls are TRBV5-1 and TRBJ2-3; 7 bases are a match to TRBD2. Sequenced sample: peripheral blood. CDR3 DNA sequence: TGCGCCAGCAGCTTTACTAGCGGCACAGATACGCAGTATTTT. Protein sequence: CASSFTSGTDTQYF. Full variable domain (remainder filled in from reference TRBV5-1 and TRBJ2-3): KAGVTQTPRYLIKTRGQQVTLSCSPISGHRSVSWYQQTPGQGLQFLFEYFSETQRNKGNFPGRFSGRQFSNSRSEMNVSTLELGDSALYLCASSFTSGTDTQYFGPGTRLTVL.